These 20 T cell receptor beta chains came from one sample sequenced in a study of CD8+CD57+ T cells in acquired aplastic anemia (dated by TCRdb to the late 2010s). Expansion of CD8+CD57+ cells had been shown by flow cytometry in the patients chosen for sequencing. The data were produced on an Illumina HiSeq 2000. Profiling of TCR beta VDJ combinations and CDR3 sequences used genomic DNA as the template. TCRdb applied fastp at Q25 and MiXCR to the public reads, then kept only in-frame beta chains. A single entry per CDR3 protein holds the most common genes and DNA from its merged rows. The sample includes some 160,000 distinct CDR3 sequences, with 40% to 50% observed a single time. In total, the top ten clones hold more than 30% of the sample. The sequenced sample consisted of sorted CD4+, CD8+, or CD8+CD57+ T cells (not recorded which) from PBMCs. These receptors were collected from a human donor with aplastic anemia.

This clonotype was detected only a few times. The chain couples TRBV15 to TRBJ2-1; 11 bases align to TRBD2. The V gene's germline CDR1 is LNHNV and CDR2 YYDKDF (reference sequence). This CDR3 is 17 amino acids long. The J segment lost 4 bases and the V segment lost 4 bases, leaving 9 bases of the junction unmatched. In DNA form, the CDR3 reads TGTGCCACCAGCACAAATCTAGCGGGAGGCGGGTACAATGAGCAGTTCTTC. Protein product: CATSTNLAGGGYNEQFF.

The chain is built from TRBV25-1 and TRBJ2-3; no definite D call. Trimming removed 2 bases at V and 2 bases at J, with 11 bases between. Germline CDR1 is MGHDK and CDR2 is SYGVNS. The length of the CDR3 is 15 residues. CDR3 loop: CASSEIASLTDTQYF. Written as DNA, the CDR3 is TGTGCCAGCAGTGAAATAGCCTCGCTCACAGATACGCAGTATTTT.

The J gene is TRBJ2-7, the V gene TRBV4-2; possible D gene TRBD1, 5 bases. Trimming cost V 0 bases and J 5 bases, with 14 bases left between them. The CDR3 spans 15 residues. The V gene's germline CDR1 is LGHNA and CDR2 YNFKEQ. CDR3 DNA sequence: TGTGCCAGCAGCCAAGAAGGGTCAGGGATCAACGAGCAGTACTTC. It translates to CASSQEGSGINEQYF.

This clonotype was recorded at least ten times. The chain joins TRBV24-1 to TRBJ2-1, with 7 bases matching TRBD2. Trimming at V came to 4 bases and at J to 7 bases, leaving 3 bases not matched to a gene. CDR1 and CDR2 from the germline V gene are KGHDR and SFDVKD. The CDR3 is 13 residues long. This CDR3 is CATSDFGGNEQFF. The CDR3 DNA reads as TGTGCCACCAGTGACTTCGGGGGGAATGAGCAGTTCTTC.

The chain combines TRBV6-5 with TRBJ1-2; 7 bases fit TRBD1. V was pared by 0 bases and J by 5 bases, with 6 bases of the junction left unmatched. The CDR3 is 15 amino acids. Germline CDR1 reads MNHEY; CDR2 reads SVGAGI. CDR3 nucleotides: TGTGCCAGCAGTTACTCCGGGGGGACAGCTTATGGCTACACCTTC. Amino acids: CASSYSGGTAYGYTF.

This clonotype was seen ten or more times. The chain carries TRBV2 and TRBJ2-5; D tentatively fits TRBD1 or TRBD2 (5 bases each). V shed 5 bases and J shed 7 bases, with 8 bases lying between them. This CDR3 comprises 11 residues. Germline loops: CDR1 SNHLY, CDR2 FYNNEI. CDR3 residues: CASSIGTTQYF. CDR3 nucleotide sequence: TGTGCCAGCAGTATAGGGACGACCCAGTACTTC.

V and J are TRBV24-1 and TRBJ1-5; D is unclear. CDR1 and CDR2 (germline): KGHDR, SFDVKD. There are 15 residues in the CDR3. Trimming removed 4 bases at V and 3 bases at J, with 12 bases between. The CDR3 spells CATSDLPDSNQPQHF. In nucleotides, the CDR3 is TGTGCCACCAGTGACTTGCCCGACTCCAATCAGCCCCAGCATTTT.

This clonotype showed up many times. V gene TRBV9 combines with J gene TRBJ2-7; D perhaps matches TRBD1 (6 bases). The ends were cut back, 4 bases at V and 4 bases at J, with 15 bases in the middle. CDR3 size: 14 residues. The germline gives CDR1 SGDLS, CDR2 YYNGEE. The CDR3: CASSPPGAVYEQYF. The CDR3, as DNA: TGTGCCAGCAGCCCTCCAGGGGCGGTGTACGAGCAGTACTTC. Supplemented by reference TRBV9 and TRBJ2-7, the full variable domain reads DSGVTQTPKHLITATGQRVTLRCSPRSGDLSVYWYQQSLDQGLQFLIQYYNGEERAKGNILERFSAQQFPDLHSELNLSSLELGDSALYFCASSPPGAVYEQYFGPGTRLTVT.

V gene TRBV10-3 combines with J gene TRBJ2-5, with 7 nucleotides matching TRBD2. The CDR3 loop spans 15 amino acids. From germline, CDR1 is ENHRY and CDR2 SYGVKD. V gave up 0 bases and J gave up 3 bases; unmatched junction bases: 4. Written as DNA, the CDR3 is TGTGCCATCAGTGAGTCTAAGCGGGGTGAAGAGACCCAGTACTTC. It translates to CAISESKRGEETQYF.

V and J are TRBV2 and TRBJ2-3; possibly TRBD1 or TRBD2 for D (5 bases each). The germline gives CDR1 SNHLY, CDR2 FYNNEI. Trimming stripped 4 bases from V and 8 bases from J, with 16 bases between. The CDR3 sequence is 14 residues long. The CDR3 DNA sequence: TGTGCCAGCAGTGGCGGTCCCGGGACGGGTACGCAGTATTTT. Translating it yields CASSGGPGTGTQYF.

Many counts were recorded for this clonotype. V and J are TRBV4-1 and TRBJ1-4, with D possibly being TRBD1 (6 bases). The ends were cut back, 1 base at V and 7 bases at J, with 10 bases in the middle. The germline gives CDR1 MGHRA, CDR2 YSYEKL. The CDR3 runs to 14 residues. The CDR3 region has the DNA TGCGCCAGCAGCCAAGTGGGAGGGGGTGAAAAACTGTTTTTT. Translation gives CASSQVGGGEKLFF.

This clonotype has only a few counts. This chain connects TRBV27 to TRBJ2-7, with D possibly being TRBD1 (5 bases). The CDR3 is made up of 15 amino acids. V gave up 6 bases and J gave up 1 base, with 16 bases separating them. The germline gives CDR1 MNHEY, CDR2 SMNVEV (reference sequence). The CDR3 sequence is CASSYSQGFSYEQYF. CDR3 nucleotides: TGTGCCAGCAGCTACTCCCAGGGATTTTCCTACGAGCAGTACTTC.

A few counts support this clonotype. This chain links TRBV10-3 with TRBJ2-1; a possible D gene is TRBD1 (5 bases). The ends were cut back, 3 bases at V and 2 bases at J, with 8 bases in the middle. The germline V gene has CDR1 ENHRY and CDR2 SYGVKD. The CDR3 loop spans 14 amino acids. The CDR3 loop reads CAISDAGTYNEQFF. In DNA, the CDR3 is TGTGCCATCAGTGACGCAGGGACCTACAATGAGCAGTTCTTC.

A remark on this clonotype: A much larger clone differs from this one at a single base, so this may be a read error. Since no conserved phenylalanine or tryptophan closes the CDR3, a read error is the likely cause. This chain links TRBV9 with TRBJ1-1, with no clear D. The V and J ends lost 3 bases and 1 base respectively, with 4 bases between them. Germline lookup yields CDR1 SGDLS and CDR2 YYNGEE. The CDR3 has 12 amino acids. The CDR3 DNA is TGTGCCAGCAGCGCGACGAACACTGAAGCTTTCTCT. Translating gives CASSATNTEAFS.

This chain links TRBV4-1 with TRBJ2-1, with 8 bases that match TRBD2. Germline V CDR1 and CDR2: MGHRA, YSYEKL. The CDR3 length is 16 residues. The trim removed 1 base at V and 4 bases at J, leaving 6 bases unmatched. CDR3 amino acids: CASSQGSAGVYNEQFF. Written as DNA, the CDR3 is TGCGCCAGCAGCCAAGGTTCAGCGGGAGTGTACAATGAGCAGTTCTTC.

This clonotype was seen only a few times. J is TRBJ2-5 and V is TRBV20-1; TRBD1 aligns across 7 bases. The germline gives CDR1 DFQATT, CDR2 SNEGSKA (reference sequence). The CDR3 contains 12 residues. Losses at the gene ends were 3 bases for V and 2 bases for J; bases not matched to a gene: 0. CDR3 sequence reads: CSARGQQETQYF. The CDR3 DNA reads as TGCAGTGCTAGGGGACAGCAAGAGACCCAGTACTTC.

This clonotype was recorded at least ten times. This chain links TRBV19 with TRBJ1-1; 7 bases are shared with TRBD1. V lost 7 bases, J lost 0 bases, and 5 bases stayed unmatched. Per germline, CDR1 LNHDA and CDR2 SQIVND (reference sequence). The CDR3 extends over 14 amino acids. DNA for the CDR3: TGTGCCAGTACCGAGACAGGGCTGAACACTGAAGCTTTCTTT. Residues: CASTETGLNTEAFF.

The CDR3 DNA sequence: TGCAGTGCTAGAGAGGACTTGAACACTGAAGCTTTCTTT. Translating gives CSAREDLNTEAFF. The J gene is TRBJ1-1, the V gene TRBV20-1, with unresolved D. The V end lost 0 bases, the J end lost 0 bases, and 5 bases lay between the germline ends. The CDR3 loop spans 13 amino acids. Germline V CDR1 and CDR2: DFQATT, SNEGSKA (reference sequence).

V is TRBV29-1 and J is TRBJ2-5, with D maybe TRBD2 (6 bases). The CDR3 has 14 residues. Per the germline V gene, CDR1 is SQVTM and CDR2 is ANQGSEA. The germline V and J ends were trimmed by 6 bases and 2 bases, with 16 bases remaining between them. DNA of the CDR3: TGCAGCGTCAAGGCTAGCGTGTATCAAGAGACCCAGTACTTC. Its protein is CSVKASVYQETQYF.

This clonotype was detected only a few times. Being one base from a much bigger clone, this may be a read error. This chain links TRBV5-5 with TRBJ1-1; D remains ambiguous. V was cut by 0 bases and J by 5 bases, with 11 bases left in between. The germline V gene has CDR1 SGHKS and CDR2 YYEKEE (reference sequence). The CDR3 extends over 14 amino acids. CDR3 loop: CASSLDLGSTEAFF. In DNA, the CDR3 is TGTGCCAGCAGCTTGGACCTAGGGAGTACTGAAGCTTTCTTT.